Below are 15 T cell receptor beta chains sequenced from a single sample in a study of blood T cells in healthy people across ages. Using a J-beta primer mix together with a sample-barcoded 5' primer, a second PCR was run for roughly 6 to 12 cycles. MiXCR, run by TCRdb on the 5' RACE reads, gives a single entry per CDR3 protein. The data show some 850,000 distinct CDR3 sequences, roughly 25% seen once. The sample also formed part of further work on T cells of mothers and their children.

The sample taken for sequencing was blood. These receptors were collected from a boy younger than 18 in good health.

This clonotype was counted only a few times. The J gene is TRBJ2-7, the V gene TRBV15; D may be TRBD2 (5 bases). CDR1 and CDR2 from the germline V gene are LNHNV and YYDKDF (reference sequence). This CDR3 has 12 residues. V was trimmed by 5 bases and J by 5 bases, leaving 10 bases between them. This CDR3 is CATSPGEHEQYF. The CDR3 coding sequence is TGTGCCACCAGCCCTGGGGAGCACGAGCAGTACTTC. The variable domain in full, completed from reference TRBV15 and TRBJ2-7, reads DAMVIQNPRYQVTQFGKPVTLSCSQTLNHNVMYWYQQKSSQAPKLLFHYYDKDFNNEADTPDNFQSRRPNTSFCFLDIRSPGLGDTAMYLCATSPGEHEQYFGPGTRLTVT.

The chain has TRBV19 and TRBJ2-1; D is perhaps TRBD1 (6 bases). Trimming pared 4 bases from V and 3 bases from J, leaving 13 bases between. CDR1 and CDR2 (germline): LNHDA, SQIVND (reference sequence). There are 15 residues in the CDR3. The CDR3 loop is CASSKQGGDYNEQFF. CDR3 sequence (DNA): TGTGCCAGTAGTAAACAGGGTGGGGACTACAATGAGCAGTTCTTC.

This clonotype showed up just a few times. One end of the junction is discordant with germline, which a read error may explain. J is TRBJ1-1 and V is TRBV4-1; perhaps TRBD1 as D (6 bases). Germline loops: CDR1 MGHRA, CDR2 YSYEKL. The length of the CDR3 is 13 residues. The CDR3, as DNA: TGCGCCAGCAGCCAAGAAGGTCTAGTGGGGGCTTCCTTT. This gives the protein CASSQEGLVGASF.

The genes are TRBV5-5 and TRBJ1-5; D is perhaps TRBD1 (6 bases). V lost 0 bases and J 2 bases, leaving 12 bases between the germline ends. This CDR3 comprises 16 residues. Germline V gives CDR1 SGHKS, CDR2 YYEKEE (reference sequence). CDR3 coding DNA: TGTGCCAGCAGCTTGGCCCAGGGGAGCGGCAATCAGCCCCAGCATTTT. As protein: CASSLAQGSGNQPQHF. The whole variable domain, remainder taken from reference TRBV5-5 and TRBJ1-5, is DAGVTQSPTHLIKTRGQQVTLRCSPISGHKSVSWYQQVLGQGPQFIFQYYEKEERGRGNFPDRFSARQFPNYSSELNVNALLLGDSALYLCASSLAQGSGNQPQHFGDGTRLSIL.

This chain links TRBV4-1 with TRBJ2-5, with TRBD2 matching 9 bases. Germline V gene data show CDR1 as MGHRA and CDR2 as YSYEKL. CDR3 size: 15 residues. Trimming took 1 base from V and 11 from J; bases not matched to a gene: 11. The CDR3 loop reads CASSQVGLAPLEQYF. The CDR3 coding sequence is TGCGCCAGCAGCCAAGTGGGACTAGCCCCTCTTGAGCAGTACTTC.

Comment on this clonotype: An end of the junction differs from the germline gene, which may be a read error. The chain employs TRBV6-6 and TRBJ2-1; 9 bases agree with TRBD2. CDR3 length: 14 residues. Germline V gene lookup returns CDR1 MNHNY and CDR2 SVGAGI (reference sequence). The CDR3 region is CASKEKAGGYEQCF. Written as DNA, the CDR3 is TGTGCCAGCAAAGAGAAGGCGGGGGGGTACGAGCAGTGCTTC.

V gene TRBV9 combines with J gene TRBJ2-1; D unclear. Germline CDR1 is SGDLS and CDR2 is YYNGEE. The CDR3 length is 11 residues. V was trimmed by 4 bases and J by 8 bases, leaving 7 bases between them. This CDR3 is CASSTSDEQFF. The CDR3 bases are TGTGCCAGCAGCACCTCCGATGAGCAGTTCTTC. Using reference TRBV9 and TRBJ2-1 for the parts outside the CDR3, the full variable domain is DSGVTQTPKHLITATGQRVTLRCSPRSGDLSVYWYQQSLDQGLQFLIQYYNGEERAKGNILERFSAQQFPDLHSELNLSSLELGDSALYFCASSTSDEQFFGPGTRLTVL.

The chain employs TRBV7-3 and TRBJ2-2; tentatively, D is TRBD1 (8 bases). Looked up from germline, CDR1 is SGHTA and CDR2 is FQGTGA. The germline V and J ends were trimmed by 1 base and 3 bases, with 27 bases remaining between them. The length of the CDR3 is 21 residues. CDR3 sequence reads: CASSLRARGRGGSSHTGELFF. The CDR3 nucleotides read TGTGCCAGCAGCTTAAGGGCCAGGGGGCGCGGCGGGAGCTCCCACACCGGGGAGCTGTTTTTT.

In the case of this clonotype: At one end the junction does not follow the germline gene, possibly because of a read error. The rearrangement uses TRBV20-1 and TRBJ2-1; 7 bases are shared with TRBD2. CDR3 length equals 11 residues. Germline V lookup: CDR1 DFQATT, CDR2 SNEGSKA (reference sequence). The CDR3 is CSARSRDYYIF. CDR3 nucleotide sequence: TGCAGTGCTAGAAGCCGGGACTATTACATCTTC.

A word on this clonotype: At one of its ends the junction is not consistent with the germline gene, which may arise from a read error. The chain is built from TRBV20-1 and TRBJ2-3; no definite D call. From germline, CDR1 is DFQATT and CDR2 SNEGSKA (reference sequence). CDR3 size: 14 residues. The CDR3 spells CSARVGIRTVTQYF. CDR3 nucleotide sequence: TGCAGTGCTAGAGTAGGCATCCGCACAGTTACGCAGTATTTT.

The rearrangement uses TRBV7-3 and TRBJ1-1; D call uncertain. This CDR3 contains 13 residues. V was cut by 4 bases and J by 6 bases, with 12 bases left in between. Germline-derived CDR1 and CDR2 are SGHTA and FQGTGA. The CDR3 DNA follows: TGTGCCAGCAGCTCCGGAGGAGTAGCTGAAGCTTTCTTT. Protein: CASSSGGVAEAFF. Filled out from reference TRBV7-3 and TRBJ1-1, the complete variable domain reads GAGVSQTPSNKVTEKGKYVELRCDPISGHTALYWYRQSLGQGPEFLIYFQGTGAADDSGLPNDRFFAVRPEGSVSTLKIQRTERGDSAVYLCASSSGGVAEAFFGQGTRLTVV.

Only a few counts were recorded for this clonotype. The chain uses TRBV20-1 and TRBJ2-5; tentative D call: TRBD2 (6 bases). Trimming took off 3 bases at V and 4 bases at J, with 18 bases between the two ends. The germline V gene encodes CDR1 DFQATT and CDR2 SNEGSKA (reference sequence). This CDR3 spans 15 amino acids. CDR3 protein: CSARSALMGGETQYF. CDR3 bases: TGCAGTGCTAGGTCAGCCCTTATGGGGGGAGAGACCCAGTACTTC.

The table lists this clonotype with a few counts. The chain has TRBV12-3 or TRBV12-4 and TRBJ2-1; D is ambiguous. The CDR3 covers 15 residues. V was shortened by 0 bases and J by 6 bases, with 12 bases between the two germline ends. The CDR3 nucleotides read TGTGCCAGCAGTTTAGCCCGGACCCTTTTCAATGAGCAGTTCTTC. Amino acids: CASSLARTLFNEQFF.

This clonotype was seen more than once but under ten times. The gene calls are TRBV5-6 and TRBJ2-3; D is perhaps TRBD2 (6 bases). Trimming removed 6 bases from V and 0 bases from J, with 17 bases in between. Looked up from germline, CDR1 is SGHDT and CDR2 is YYEEEE. The CDR3 contains 16 residues. The DNA of the CDR3 is TGTGCCAGCAAGATTCAAGGACTACGAAGCACAGATACGCAGTATTTT. It is translated as CASKIQGLRSTDTQYF. Full variable domain (outside the CDR3, taken from reference TRBV5-6 and TRBJ2-3): DAGVTQSPTHLIKTRGQQVTLRCSPKSGHDTVSWYQQALGQGPQFIFQYYEEEERQRGNFPDRFSGHQFPNYSSELNVNALLLGDSALYLCASKIQGLRSTDTQYFGPGTRLTVL.

The chain carries TRBV2 and TRBJ1-5, with D uncertain. V was pared by 3 bases and J by 9 bases, with 15 bases between. Germline V CDR1 and CDR2: SNHLY, FYNNEI. The CDR3 sequence is 14 residues long. CDR3 coding DNA: TGTGCCAGCAGTGACGGGAATCCACGGTGGCCCCAGCATTTT. It codes for CASSDGNPRWPQHF.